This passage covers 19 T cell receptor beta chains from one sample sequenced in a study of regulatory T cells in long-lasting Graves disease. Relying on iRepertoire HTBI primers and Arm-PCR of CDR3 regions, the team built TCR beta libraries. TCRdb itself ran the multiplex PCR reads through MiXCR, one entry per CDR3 protein. Of about 560,000 distinct CDR3 sequences in the sample, about 15% are singletons; the top ten hold 9.5% to 15%. The time point was: newly diagnosed GD, antithyroid drugs for less than 3 months. RNA isolated from PBMCs was used to make the TCR library. The same data also contributed to another study, on T cells in Graves' hyperthyroidism and ophthalmopathy.

This material consisted of peripheral blood mononuclear cells (PBMCs), taken at new diagnosis, from a patient treated with antithyroid drugs. The receptors shown here come from a young man with Graves disease.

In this sample, this clonotype turned up many times. The chain couples TRBV6-1 to TRBJ2-3; 13 bases align to TRBD2. The germline V gene encodes CDR1 MNHNS and CDR2 SASEGT. Trimming removed 6 bases from V and 6 bases from J; junction bases left unmatched: 6. The length of the CDR3 is 15 residues. DNA of the CDR3: TGTGCCAGCAGGCGGACTAGCGGGAGAGTGGATACGCAGTATTTT. Amino acid sequence: CASRRTSGRVDTQYF.

V gene TRBV20-1 combines with J gene TRBJ2-3; the D is unclear. The CDR3 runs to 18 residues. V lost 0 bases and J lost 0, with 19 bases in between. Germline CDR1 DFQATT, CDR2 SNEGSKA (reference sequence). CDR3 coding DNA: TGCAGTGCTAGAGATTTTGCGAGCCGGCACTCTAGCACAGATACGCAGTATTTT. Encoded protein: CSARDFASRHSSTDTQYF.

This clonotype was found many times. This chain joins TRBV11-2 and TRBJ1-4; D gene unclear. The CDR3 runs to 13 residues. Germline CDR1 SGHAT, CDR2 FQNNGV. V was pared by 3 bases and J by 11 bases, with 13 bases between. The CDR3 loop reads CASSFGPSDKLFF. DNA of the CDR3: TGTGCCAGCAGCTTTGGACCGAGTGATAAACTGTTTTTT.

This clonotype showed up many times. This chain links TRBV20-1 with TRBJ2-2; tentatively, D is TRBD1 (6 bases). V was cut by 7 bases and J by 6 bases, with 15 bases left in between. Germline V CDR1 and CDR2: DFQATT, SNEGSKA (reference sequence). The CDR3 totals 13 residues. CDR3 sequence (DNA): TGCAGTGTAGCCCGCCCAGGGGCCGGGGAGCTGTTTTTT. Its translation is CSVARPGAGELFF.

The chain combines TRBV12-3 or TRBV12-4 with TRBJ2-7, with no clear D. V lost 0 bases to trimming and J lost 6 bases, with 9 bases between them. The CDR3 totals 13 residues. The CDR3 loop reads CASSLATTGEQYF. Here the CDR3 DNA reads TGTGCCAGCAGTTTAGCCACCACTGGCGAGCAGTACTTC.

In this sample, this clonotype turned up a few times. The chain carries TRBV4-1 and TRBJ2-1, with TRBD2 identical over 12 bases. CDR1 and CDR2 from the germline V gene are MGHRA and YSYEKL. V trimming: 3 bases; J trimming: 16 bases; junction bases outside the gene matches: 7. This CDR3 contains 13 residues. CDR3 bases: TGCGCCAGCAGCCAGGGCCGACTAGCGGGAGTATTCTTC. This codes for CASSQGRLAGVFF.

This clonotype was detected only once. V gene TRBV27 combines with J gene TRBJ1-6; D is possibly TRBD1 (6 bases). The CDR3 runs to 14 residues. Germline loops: CDR1 MNHEY, CDR2 SMNVEV (reference sequence). V was shortened by 7 bases and J by 10 bases, with 17 bases between the two germline ends. The CDR3 loop reads CASTILQGESPLHF. CDR3 in DNA: TGTGCCAGCACCATATTACAGGGCGAGTCACCCCTCCACTTT.

This clonotype was counted at least ten times. The chain joins TRBV20-1 to TRBJ2-1, with 10 nucleotides matching TRBD2. After removal of 0 bases from V and 4 bases from J, the junction contained 6 bases not matched to a gene. Germline values: CDR1 DFQATT, CDR2 SNEGSKA (reference sequence). The CDR3 has 16 amino acids. This CDR3 reads CSARDRLAGGYNEQFF. CDR3 in DNA: TGCAGTGCTAGAGATCGATTAGCGGGAGGATACAATGAGCAGTTCTTC.

This clonotype was recorded at least ten times. Here the CDR3 reads CASSEGQGVPTGELFF. In DNA, the CDR3 is TGTGCCAGCAGTGAAGGGCAGGGGGTTCCCACCGGGGAGCTGTTTTTT. The genes are TRBV2 and TRBJ2-2, with 7 bases lining up with TRBD1. V was pared by 1 base and J by 4 bases, with 6 bases of the junction left unmatched. The CDR3 runs to 16 residues. Germline V gives CDR1 SNHLY, CDR2 FYNNEI.

The V call is TRBV3-1, the J call TRBJ1-4; D gene unclear. This CDR3 comprises 15 residues. V lost 0 bases and J lost 4, with 9 bases in between. Germline values: CDR1 LGHDT, CDR2 YNNKEL (reference sequence). The CDR3 coding sequence is TGTGCCAGCAGCCAAGACGCAGTTTTTAATGAAAAACTGTTTTTT. Translating gives CASSQDAVFNEKLFF. The full variable domain, with the rest looked up from reference TRBV3-1 and TRBJ1-4, is DTAVSQTPKYLVTQMGNDKSIKCEQNLGHDTMYWYKQDSKKFLKIMFSYNNKELIINETVPNRFSPKSPDKAHLNLHINSLELGDSAVYFCASSQDAVFNEKLFFGSGTQLSVL.

This clonotype was seen repeatedly, ten times or more. The J gene is TRBJ2-5, the V gene TRBV28, with 8 positions matching TRBD1. Trimming at V came to 6 bases and at J to 1 base, leaving 7 bases not matched to a gene. Germline V CDR1 and CDR2: MDHEN, SYDVKM. The CDR3 covers 15 residues. The CDR3 DNA follows: TGTGCCAGCAGCCCTGTCCAGGGGGCCCAAGAGACCCAGTACTTC. Protein product: CASSPVQGAQETQYF.

Ten or more counts support this clonotype. The chain has TRBV11-2 and TRBJ2-1; 10 nucleotides line up with TRBD2. The CDR3 is 20 amino acids. Per germline, CDR1 SGHAT and CDR2 FQNNGV. The J segment lost 4 bases and the V segment lost 4 bases, leaving 19 bases of the junction unmatched. In DNA form, the CDR3 reads TGTGCCAGCAGCTATCCCAAAGACCCCGACGGGACTAGCGTTTACAATGAGCAGTTCTTC. Translating it yields CASSYPKDPDGTSVYNEQFF. Using reference TRBV11-2 and TRBJ2-1 for the parts outside the CDR3, the full variable domain is EAGVAQSPRYKIIEKRQSVAFWCNPISGHATLYWYQQILGQGPKLLIQFQNNGVVDDSQLPKDRFSAERLKGVDSTLKIQPAKLEDSAVYLCASSYPKDPDGTSVYNEQFFGPGTRLTVL.

This clonotype was recorded many times. The chain couples TRBV12-3 or TRBV12-4 to TRBJ2-3; either TRBD1 or TRBD2 may fit D (5 bases each). Deletions cut 5 bases from V and 3 bases from J, with 15 bases between. The CDR3 loop spans 15 amino acids. The DNA for the CDR3 is TGTGCCAGCAGTCCCCAAGATGGGGGAACAGATACGCAGTATTTT. Protein: CASSPQDGGTDTQYF.

The rearrangement joins TRBV5-1 to TRBJ1-1; 7 bases align to TRBD1. Germline CDR1 is SGHRS and CDR2 is YFSETQ. This CDR3 region has 16 residues. V shed 2 bases, J shed 3 bases, and the junction held 10 bases outside the gene matches. The CDR3 nucleotides read TGCGCCAGCAGCTTCGTATCGACAGGGAAAGACACTGAAGCTTTCTTT. It translates to CASSFVSTGKDTEAFF.

The CDR3 DNA reads as TGTGCCTGGAGGAGACGACTAGCGGACTCCTACAATGAGCAGTTCTTC. It codes for CAWRRRLADSYNEQFF. The chain links TRBV30 to TRBJ2-1; 9 bases map to TRBD2. The CDR3 loop spans 16 amino acids. Germline V lookup: CDR1 GTSNPN, CDR2 SVGIG (reference sequence). The trim removed 3 bases at V and 0 bases at J, leaving 6 bases unmatched. The entire variable domain, with the rest obtained from reference TRBV30 and TRBJ2-1, is as follows: SQTIHQWPATLVQPVGSPLSLECTVEGTSNPNLYWYRQAAGRGLQLLFYSVGIGQISSEVPQNLSASRPQDRQFILSSKKLLLSDSGFYLCAWRRRLADSYNEQFFGPGTRLTVL.

This chain connects TRBV5-5 to TRBJ2-1; D may be TRBD1 (6 bases). Trimming removed 1 base from V and 0 bases from J, with 11 bases in between. Per the germline V gene, CDR1 is SGHKS and CDR2 is YYEKEE (reference sequence). The CDR3 loop spans 16 amino acids. The CDR3 DNA sequence: TGTGCCAGCAGCTTGTTGGGGGCTAGCTCCTACAATGAGCAGTTCTTC. This gives the protein CASSLLGASSYNEQFF.

The CDR3 region has the DNA TGTGCCAGCAGTTATGGAGCGGGAGAGGCCGGGGAGCTGTTTTTT. It translates to CASSYGAGEAGELFF. This rearrangement joins TRBV12-3 or TRBV12-4 to TRBJ2-2; TRBD2 matches 8 bases. CDR3 length: 15 amino acids. V gave up 4 bases and J gave up 6 bases; unmatched junction bases: 7.

As regards this clonotype: Given a far larger clone just one base away, this is likely a sequencing read error. This chain joins TRBV28 and TRBJ2-7; 7 bases match TRBD1. CDR3 length: 12 residues. The germline gives CDR1 MDHEN, CDR2 SYDVKM. The CDR3 bases are TGTGCCAGCAGCCGGGACAGCTACGAGCAGTGCTTC. The encoded protein is CASSRDSYEQCF. Full variable domain (remainder filled in from reference TRBV28 and TRBJ2-7): DVKVTQSSRYLVKRTGEKVFLECVQDMDHENMFWYRQDPGLGLRLIYFSYDVKMKEKGDIPEGYSVSREKKERFSLILESASTNQTSMYLCASSRDSYEQCFGPGTRLTVT.

This clonotype was recorded many times. CDR3: CASSEGDSRNTIYF. In nucleotides, the CDR3 is TGTGCCAGCAGTGAAGGGGACAGCAGAAACACCATATATTTT. This chain joins TRBV2 and TRBJ1-3, with 7 positions matching TRBD1. The CDR3 sequence is 14 residues long. CDR1 is SNHLY and CDR2 is FYNNEI in the germline V gene. V lost 1 base to trimming and J lost 5 bases; unmatched junction nucleotides: 2.